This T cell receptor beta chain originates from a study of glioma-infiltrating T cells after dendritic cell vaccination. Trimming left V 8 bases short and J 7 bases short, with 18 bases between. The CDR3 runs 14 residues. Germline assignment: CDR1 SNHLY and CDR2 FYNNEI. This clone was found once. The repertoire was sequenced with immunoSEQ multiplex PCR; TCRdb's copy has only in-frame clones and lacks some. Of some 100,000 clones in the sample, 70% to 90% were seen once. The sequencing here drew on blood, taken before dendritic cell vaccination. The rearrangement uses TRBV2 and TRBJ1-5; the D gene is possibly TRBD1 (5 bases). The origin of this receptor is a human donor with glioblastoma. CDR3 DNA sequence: TGTGCCAGCTCTCCTGGGCCAGGGAACCAGCCCCAGCATTTT. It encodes CASSPGPGNQPQHF. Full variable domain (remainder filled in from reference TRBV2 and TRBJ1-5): EPEVTQTPSHQVTQMGQEVILRCVPISNHLYFYWYRQILGQKVEFLVSFYNNEISEKSEIFDDQFSVERPDGSNFTLKIRSTKLEDSAMYFCASSPGPGNQPQHFGDGTRLSIL.